This T cell receptor (beta chain) originates from a study of CD8+ T cells in alopecia areata. The overall study: Tofacitinib was given for 6 to 18 months, then stopped for 6 months. Findings and caveats of the study: For lesional scalp, especially alopecia totalis/universalis, clonality was higher than in normal scalp.

About this clone: What it binds is unknown.

Extracted RNA was reverse transcribed into cDNA, the sequencing template. Repertoires were generated with immunoSEQ multiplex PCR, while TCRdb's copy carries only in-frame clones and drops some. The sample includes 150,000 to 200,000 clones, under 80% of them seen just once. The CDR3 covers 15 residues. Germline CDR1 SGHVS, CDR2 FQNEAQ. Treatment described: oral pan-JAK inhibitor, 5-10 mg twice daily. The source material was CD4+ T cells sorted from blood, sampled at approximately week 49, from a patient treated with tofacitinib. The V call is TRBV7-8, the J call TRBJ2-5; no firm D call. The tail of the sequence fits TRBJ2-7 better, so the J call may be wrong. The receptor's source is a human donor with alopecia areata. As DNA, the CDR3 is TGTGCCAGCAGCTTATTAGTGGCGTCTATCCACGAGCAGTACTTC. Protein sequence: CASSLLVASIHEQYF.